This T cell receptor (beta chain) was sequenced for a study of T cell repertoires in cytomegalovirus infection. The CDR3 sequence is 14 residues long. From germline, CDR1 is LNHDA and CDR2 SQIVND (reference sequence). V dropped 5 bases and J dropped 4 bases, with 14 bases sitting between them. A note on this clonotype: Antigen: not known.

A single record per CDR3 protein comes from TCRdb applying MiXCR to the reads. The table lists approximately 990,000 distinct CDR3 sequences, about a third of them singletons. The chain combines TRBV19 with TRBJ2-5, with D tentatively TRBD1 (5 bases). The specimen comprised cultured CD8+ T cells from PBMCs, sampled from culture after CMV antigen stimulation. This sequence originates from a human donor in good health (CMV status not recorded). Some clones in this sample may be carry-over from other donors' samples. CDR3 coding DNA: TGTGCCAGTAGTCCTACCCCAGGGTTAGAGACCCAGTACTTC. Translation: CASSPTPGLETQYF.